The clone carrying this T cell receptor (beta chain) was seen many times. TCRbeta library preparation incorporated unique molecular identifiers. One entry per CDR3 protein, called by TCRdb with MiXCR from the PCR reads. This table holds around 600,000 distinct CDR3 sequences, roughly 15% found once. Per germline, CDR1 SQVTM and CDR2 ANQGSEA. Trimming removed 4 bases from V and 1 base from J, with 7 bases in between. The CDR3 extends over 12 amino acids. This sample was included in a study of T-cell reconstitution after alpha-beta-depleted transplantation in children. Sequencing used PBMCs from the stem cell graft donor, obtained from the stem cell graft. The chain links TRBV29-1 to TRBJ1-2; D not resolved. This TCR was sampled from a human donor who donated a stem cell graft to a child with acute myeloid leukemia. CDR3 nucleotide sequence: TGCAGCGTTGTCAACAGTAACTATGGCTACACCTTC. Translation: CSVVNSNYGYTF.